The rows below give T cell receptor beta chains drawn from one sample of a study of shared clonotypes between healthy human individuals. Repertoires were generated with immunoSEQ multiplex PCR, while TCRdb's copy carries only in-frame clones and drops some. The sample records some 490,000 clones, approximately 82% being singletons. The sequencing input was PBMCs. The receptors were sampled from a woman aged 40-49 years in good health. Some clones in this sample may be carry-over from other donors' samples. The CDR3 runs from the conserved cysteine through the conserved F or W. The D gene is left open where the match is weak. Rows may omit the clone size; those that give it use once, few, many or a size class.

CDR3aa,CDR3nt,j_gene,abundance,d_gene,v_gene
CASTLGGGDGYGYTF,TGTGCCAGCACCTTAGGCGGGGGGGACGGCTATGGCTACACCTTC,TRBJ1-2,-,-,TRBV28
CASSLRGSSNTIYF,TGTGCCAGCAGCTTAAGGGGGTCTTCCAACACCATATATTTT,TRBJ1-3,few,-,TRBV5-6
CASSGRWTNEQFF,TGTGCCAGCAGCGGGAGATGGACCAATGAGCAGTTCTTC,TRBJ2-1,-,-,TRBV28
CASSYQSGSTDTQYF,TGTGCCAGCAGTTACCAAAGCGGGAGTACAGATACGCAGTATTTT,TRBJ2-3,-,TRBD2,TRBV6-5
CASSTRTSGKTDTQYF,TGTGCCAGCAGCACCCGGACTAGCGGGAAAACAGATACGCAGTATTTT,TRBJ2-3,-,TRBD2,TRBV7-8
CASVASGRNEQFF,TGTGCCAGCGTAGCTAGCGGGAGAAATGAGCAGTTCTTC,TRBJ2-1,-,TRBD2,TRBV28
CASSSRSFSTGELFF,TGTGCCAGCAGCTCCCGAAGCTTCTCCACCGGGGAGCTGTTTTTT,TRBJ2-2,-,-,TRBV9
CASSPQQGPANEQFF,TGTGCCAGCAGCCCACAACAGGGTCCCGCCAATGAGCAGTTCTTC,TRBJ2-1,-,-,TRBV11-2
CASSLSVGNTEAFF,TGTGCCAGCAGTTTAAGTGTCGGGAACACTGAAGCTTTCTTT,TRBJ1-1,many,-,TRBV27
CASSTGTSGSRYEQYF,TGTGCCAGTTCGACCGGGACTAGCGGGAGTAGGTACGAGCAGTACTTC,TRBJ2-7,-,TRBD2,TRBV5-4
CASSFTGTDSPLHF,TGTGCCAGCAGCTTTACAGGGACCGATTCACCCCTCCACTTT,TRBJ1-6,-,-,TRBV7-2
CASSSGLENYEQYF,TGTGCCAGCAGCTCGGGACTAGAAAACTACGAGCAGTACTTC,TRBJ2-7,-,TRBD2,TRBV5-4
CASTPRGAQETQYF,TGTGCCAGCACCCCACGGGGCGCCCAAGAGACCCAGTACTTC,TRBJ2-5,-,-,TRBV9
CASSPAGQSSYEQYF,TGTGCCAGCTCACCTGCGGGACAGAGCTCCTACGAGCAGTACTTC,TRBJ2-7,-,-,TRBV18
CASRGQGIDTQYF,TGTGCCAGCAGGGGTCAGGGGATAGATACGCAGTATTTT,TRBJ2-3,-,-,TRBV6-5
CASSVAGDIDEQFF,TGTGCCAGCAGCGTAGCGGGGGATATCGATGAGCAGTTCTTC,TRBJ2-1,-,-,TRBV9
CASSIRTGGDNEQFF,TGTGCCAGCAGCATACGGACAGGAGGGGACAATGAGCAGTTCTTC,TRBJ2-1,few,-,TRBV5-6
CASSRDRDHEQYF,TGTGCCAGCAGCAGGGACAGGGATCACGAGCAGTACTTC,TRBJ2-7,-,TRBD1,TRBV7-3
CASSGQGFYGYTF,TGTGCCAGCAGCGGACAGGGCTTCTATGGCTACACCTTC,TRBJ1-2,-,TRBD1,TRBV9
CPGSAQGSYGYTF,TGTCCTGGGAGCGCGCAGGGAAGCTATGGCTACACCTTC,TRBJ1-2,-,-,TRBV22-1
CASSQDLRQLQYF,TGCGCCAGCAGCCAAGATCTACGGCAGCTGCAGTACTTC,TRBJ2-7,-,-,TRBV4-3
CASSLGQSIYEQYF,TGTGCCAGCAGCTTGGGACAGTCAATCTACGAGCAGTACTTC,TRBJ2-7,-,-,TRBV5-6
CASSFEYSNQPQHF,TGTGCCAGCAGCTTTGAATATAGCAATCAGCCCCAGCATTTT,TRBJ1-5,-,-,TRBV7-9
CASSPDGPANQPQHF,TGTGCCAGCAGTCCCGACGGACCCGCGAATCAGCCCCAGCATTTT,TRBJ1-5,few,-,TRBV28
CASSLVGTSGDTQYF,TGTGCCAGCAGCTTAGTAGGTACCTCTGGAGATACGCAGTATTTT,TRBJ2-3,-,-,TRBV7-9
CATTGPSVSYEQYF,TGTGCCACCACGGGCCCGTCAGTCTCCTACGAGCAGTACTTC,TRBJ2-7,-,-,TRBV2
CASSLEGGRVGDTQYF,TGCGCCAGCAGCTTGGAGGGGGGTCGGGTAGGAGATACGCAGTATTTT,TRBJ2-3,-,-,TRBV5-1
CASSEGRMNTEAFF,TGTGCCAGTAGTGAGGGTAGGATGAACACTGAAGCTTTCTTT,TRBJ1-1,-,-,TRBV19
CSVEDNEQFF,TGCAGCGTTGAAGACAATGAGCAGTTCTTC,TRBJ2-1,-,-,TRBV29-1
CASSSPQGETEAFF,TGTGCCAGCAGTTCCCCACAGGGGGAAACTGAAGCTTTCTTT,TRBJ1-1,-,TRBD1,TRBV28
CAQWTGYGYTF,TGTGCCCAATGGACAGGCTATGGCTACACCTTC,TRBJ1-2,-,TRBD1,TRBV30
CASSEAWENYGYTF,TGTGCCAGCAGTGAAGCTTGGGAAAACTATGGCTACACCTTC,TRBJ1-2,-,-,TRBV6-1
CASSLVGGTAGDTQYF,TGTGCCAGCAGCTTGGTGGGCGGGACTGCAGGAGATACGCAGTATTTT,TRBJ2-3,-,-,TRBV5-4
CASSHETGGISNEQFF,TGTGCCAGTAGCCATGAAACAGGGGGTATTTCGAATGAGCAGTTCTTC,TRBJ2-1,once,TRBD1,TRBV19
CASSLAFQGEQYF,TGTGCCAGCAGCTTAGCGTTTCAGGGGGAGCAGTACTTC,TRBJ2-7,-,-,TRBV7-9
CASSLAYSGSGGPDTQYF,TGTGCCAGCAGCTTAGCGTATAGCGGGAGCGGGGGTCCAGATACGCAGTATTTT,TRBJ2-3,-,TRBD2,TRBV7-2
CASSSSGSGNTIYF,TGCGCCAGCAGCTCCTCCGGCTCTGGAAACACCATATATTTT,TRBJ1-3,-,-,TRBV5-1
CASSLDRVDGYTF,TGTGCCAGCAGCTTAGACAGGGTAGATGGCTACACCTTC,TRBJ1-2,few,TRBD1,TRBV5-4
CASRPGHLNTEAFF,TGTGCCAGTAGACCAGGACACTTGAACACTGAAGCTTTCTTT,TRBJ1-1,-,-,TRBV19
CASRGGWLVGEKLFF,TGTGCCAGCAGGGGAGGGTGGTTGGTTGGCGAAAAACTGTTTTTT,TRBJ1-4,-,-,TRBV2
CAWKGQLNTEAFF,TGTGCCTGGAAGGGACAACTGAACACTGAAGCTTTCTTT,TRBJ1-1,-,-,TRBV30
CASSLAGGSGRAATGELFF,TGTGCCAGCAGCTTGGCCGGGGGGAGCGGGAGGGCCGCCACCGGGGAGCTGTTTTTT,TRBJ2-2,-,TRBD2,TRBV5-4
CASSLSWGRSGETQYF,TGCGCCAGCAGCTTGTCATGGGGGCGCAGCGGCGAGACCCAGTACTTC,TRBJ2-5,few,-,TRBV5-1